The present T cell receptor beta chain was sequenced within a study of PD-1 blockade in classical Hodgkin lymphoma. This clone was detected ten times or more. Other DNA sequences in this specimen translate into the identical CDR3. Germline V CDR1 and CDR2: MGHRA, YSYEKL. The germline V and J ends were trimmed by 1 base and 2 bases, with 8 bases remaining between them. This CDR3 comprises 14 residues. As for time point: cycle 4 day 1 (C4D1), after 5 to 7 weeks of nivolumab. Autologous stem cell transplantation was followed by relapse in every patient, and brentuximab vedotin exposure varied. Libraries were prepared by immunoSEQ multiplex PCR; TCRdb keeps only in-frame clonotypes and omits some of them. Seen here are around 25,000 clones, around 68% observed once, and the top ten hold roughly 27%.

The chain recombines TRBV4-1 with TRBJ1-1; unclear D gene. The receptor was isolated from a human donor with classical Hodgkin lymphoma. This material consisted of peripheral blood mononuclear cells (PBMCs), taken before the fourth cycle of nivolumab. CDR3 region: CASSQGHLNTEAFF. The CDR3 nucleotides are TGCGCCAGCAGCCAAGGACATCTTAACACTGAAGCTTTCTTT.